The clone carrying this TCR beta chain has ten or more counts. Antigen specificity is unknown. These data come from a study of human T cells and chemical hapten exposure. The overall study: Sensitization applied 2% DPC to approximately 2 cm by approximately 2 cm of upper inner arm skin.

Findings and caveats of the study: With DPC sensitization, TCRs exceeding 1 in 1000 frequency showed no change. Controls had significantly fewer large CDR3 similarity clusters than were formed by expanded TCRs.

As for time point: patch test 1, 2 weeks after DPC sensitization. Treatment indicated: therapeutic diphenylcyclopropenone sensitization with weekly scalp DPC. CDR1 SQVTM and CDR2 ANQGSEA come from the germline V gene. V lost 3 bases to trimming and J lost 1 base, with 10 bases between them. The CDR3 is 13 amino acids. Within the library, unique molecular identifiers were attached to each individual cDNA molecule. TCRdb ran MiXCR on the RACE reads and lists one entry per CDR3 protein. Of around 110,000 distinct CDR3 sequences detected, 9% to 14% appear once; the ten largest clones hold 1.4%. This specimen consisted of whole blood, obtained in connection with sensitization to the hapten diphenylcyclopropenone (DPC). The V call is TRBV29-1, the J call TRBJ2-7; no firm D call. The sequence was obtained from a woman aged 45-65 years with alopecia areata. Some clones in this sample may be carry-over from other donors' samples. CDR3 bases: TGCAGCGTTGATTATCCGCCTTCCTACGAGCAGTACTTC. It specifies CSVDYPPSYEQYF.